One sample yielded the 24 T cell receptor beta chains listed below, sequenced in a study of response to subunit inactivated influenza vaccine. A single record per CDR3 protein comes from TCRdb applying MiXCR to the RT-PCR reads. The sample has 650,000 to 850,000 distinct CDR3 sequences, approximately 13% seen once. The source was PBMCs from blood, collected around two weeks before vaccination. Receptors were obtained from a man aged 45-65 years who received an inactivated influenza vaccine.

V and J are TRBV29-1 and TRBJ2-1; no firm D call. Germline-derived CDR1 and CDR2 are SQVTM and ANQGSEA. The CDR3 length is 13 residues. Trimming took 8 bases from V and 5 from J, leaving 16 bases between them. CDR3 in amino acids: CSTLRLSDNEQFF. The CDR3, as DNA: TGCAGCACCCTCAGACTGTCTGACAATGAGCAGTTCTTC.

This chain joins TRBV28 and TRBJ2-3, with D uncertain. The CDR3 has 12 amino acids. Germline V lookup: CDR1 MDHEN, CDR2 SYDVKM. V lost 10 bases, J lost 4 bases, and 12 bases lay in between. In DNA form, the CDR3 reads TGTGCCATCACGAAAGCCGCAGATACGCAGTATTTT. As protein: CAITKAADTQYF.

This clonotype was seen a few times. This chain uses TRBV25-1 with TRBJ1-1, with 7 bases fitting TRBD1. The CDR3 contains 14 residues. With 2 bases clipped from V and 5 bases from J, the junction kept 5 bases outside the gene matches. The germline V gene encodes CDR1 MGHDK and CDR2 SYGVNS. As DNA, the CDR3 is TGTGCCAGCAGTGAACAAGGGGGCGGGACTGAAGCTTTCTTT. Residues: CASSEQGGGTEAFF. Full variable domain (missing parts from reference TRBV25-1 and TRBJ1-1): EADIYQTPRYLVIGTGKKITLECSQTMGHDKMYWYQQDPGMELHLIHYSYGVNSTEKGDLSSESTVSRIRTEHFPLTLESARPSHTSQYLCASSEQGGGTEAFFGQGTRLTVV.

This clonotype was picked up a small number of times. The chain combines TRBV20-1 with TRBJ2-2; no clear D gene. The length of the CDR3 is 16 residues. CDR1 and CDR2 (germline): DFQATT, SNEGSKA (reference sequence). V lost 6 bases to trimming and J lost 4 bases, with 21 bases between them. CDR3 bases: TGCAGTGCAACAGCCACCGGGTCCCGCCTCACCGGGGAGCTGTTTTTT. The encoded protein is CSATATGSRLTGELFF.

This clonotype was counted only a few times. The rearrangement uses TRBV10-2 and TRBJ2-1; 10 bases map to TRBD1. Germline values: CDR1 WSHSY, CDR2 SAAADI. The CDR3 contains 15 residues. The J segment lost 5 bases and the V segment lost 6 bases, leaving 7 bases of the junction unmatched. In nucleotides, the CDR3 is TGCGCCAGCAGACGAGACAGGGGGCTGAACAATGAGCAGTTCTTC. This translates into CASRRDRGLNNEQFF.

This clonotype was seen a handful of times. The V and J genes are TRBV24-1 and TRBJ2-7, with 10 bases fitting TRBD1. Germline values: CDR1 KGHDR, CDR2 SFDVKD. The CDR3 contains 16 residues. The V and J ends lost 4 bases and 1 base, in that order; junction bases with no gene match: 6. This CDR3 is CATSDGGTGASYEQYF. The CDR3 coding sequence is TGTGCCACCAGTGACGGGGGGACAGGGGCATCCTACGAGCAGTACTTC.

The rearrangement joins TRBV4-2 to TRBJ2-1, with D possibly TRBD2 on 5 matching bases. The CDR3 is made up of 16 amino acids. The ends were cut back, 1 base at V and 2 bases at J, with 12 bases in the middle. Germline CDR1 is LGHNA and CDR2 is YNFKEQ. The CDR3 loop reads CASSQAPSQTYNEQFF. The CDR3 coding sequence is TGTGCCAGCAGCCAAGCCCCTAGCCAAACCTACAATGAGCAGTTCTTC.

The chain carries TRBV11-2 and TRBJ2-5; TRBD1 might be the D (5 bases). V was pared by 1 base and J by 3 bases, with 15 bases between. From germline, CDR1 is SGHAT and CDR2 FQNNGV. The CDR3 covers 16 residues. CDR3 loop: CASSLVRRVYEETQYF. The DNA for the CDR3 is TGTGCCAGCAGCTTAGTCCGCAGGGTTTATGAAGAGACCCAGTACTTC. Supplemented by reference TRBV11-2 and TRBJ2-5, the full variable domain reads EAGVAQSPRYKIIEKRQSVAFWCNPISGHATLYWYQQILGQGPKLLIQFQNNGVVDDSQLPKDRFSAERLKGVDSTLKIQPAKLEDSAVYLCASSLVRRVYEETQYFGPGTRLLVL.

This chain uses TRBV10-3 with TRBJ1-2; D ambiguous. V shed 1 base and J shed 5 bases, with 8 bases lying between them. The CDR3 consists of 13 residues. CDR1 ENHRY and CDR2 SYGVKD come from the germline V gene. The CDR3 sequence: CAISEWAAYGYTF. The CDR3 nucleotides are TGTGCCATCAGTGAGTGGGCAGCTTATGGCTACACCTTC.

This clonotype was detected only a few times. The chain employs TRBV2 and TRBJ2-3; D gene uncertain. CDR3 size: 13 residues. From germline, CDR1 is SNHLY and CDR2 FYNNEI. V dropped 7 bases and J dropped 4 bases, with 12 bases sitting between them. CDR3: CASNPRMSDTQYF. The CDR3 DNA reads TGTGCCAGCAATCCAAGAATGTCAGATACGCAGTATTTT.

The chain links TRBV12-3 or TRBV12-4 to TRBJ2-7; D is unresolved. V dropped 6 bases and J dropped 6 bases, with 12 bases sitting between them. The CDR3 is 12 amino acids. The CDR3 coding sequence is TGTGCCAGCAGGACACTACTTAGCGAGCAGTACTTC. Translating gives CASRTLLSEQYF.

The chain combines TRBV20-1 with TRBJ1-4; D gene unclear. Germline V gene data show CDR1 as DFQATT and CDR2 as SNEGSKA (reference sequence). The CDR3 totals 13 residues. The V and J ends lost 6 bases and 10 bases respectively, with 18 bases between them. The CDR3 sequence is CSAPFLESGKLFF. CDR3 DNA: TGCAGTGCCCCCTTCCTGGAATCCGGAAAACTGTTTTTT.

The chain carries TRBV9 and TRBJ2-3, with unresolved D. The CDR3 covers 17 residues. CDR1 is SGDLS, CDR2 YYNGEE, per germline. Trimming removed 3 bases at V and 3 bases at J, with 20 bases between. The DNA of the CDR3 is TGTGCCAGCAGCGGGGATAGGACCTCCGAGAGGACAGATACGCAGTATTTT. This codes for CASSGDRTSERTDTQYF.

This clonotype was seen ten or more times. The V call is TRBV5-1, the J call TRBJ2-2; D ambiguous. Looked up from germline, CDR1 is SGHRS and CDR2 is YFSETQ. The CDR3 sequence is 13 residues long. The V end lost 2 bases, the J end lost 6 bases, and 8 bases lay between the germline ends. The CDR3 loop reads CASSLSESGELFF. The CDR3 DNA sequence: TGCGCCAGCAGCTTATCGGAGTCCGGGGAGCTGTTTTTT.

V usage is TRBV3-1 and J usage is TRBJ2-5; maybe TRBD1 (6 bases). Trimming removed 4 bases at V and 2 bases at J, with 14 bases between. This CDR3 is 15 amino acids long. CDR1 and CDR2 from the germline V gene are LGHDT and YNNKEL (reference sequence). In DNA, the CDR3 is TGTGCCAGCAGCCGCCGGGGAACAGGGCAAGAGACCCAGTACTTC. Translated: CASSRRGTGQETQYF.

This clonotype was seen only a few times. The genes are TRBV7-3 and TRBJ2-1, with TRBD2 matching 9 bases. CDR1 is SGHTA, CDR2 FQGTGA, per germline. The CDR3 has 15 residues. V dropped 5 bases and J dropped 4; count of bases not matched to a gene: 6. The CDR3 nucleotides read TGTGCCAGCAGCCCCTCTAGCGGGACTTACAATGAGCAGTTCTTC. As protein: CASSPSSGTYNEQFF.

Remarks on this clonotype: A read error is possible here, since a much larger clone lies one base away. This chain connects TRBV27 to TRBJ2-7; maybe TRBD1 (6 bases). This CDR3 contains 13 residues. The ends were cut back, 6 bases at V and 2 bases at J, with 11 bases in the middle. Germline CDR1 reads MNHEY; CDR2 reads SMNVEV (reference sequence). The CDR3 sequence: CASRPDRTYEQYF. The DNA for the CDR3 is TGTGCCAGCAGACCGGACAGAACCTACGAGCAGTACTTC.

The table lists this clonotype with a few counts. This chain connects TRBV9 to TRBJ2-1; either TRBD1 or TRBD2 may supply D (5 bases each). CDR1 and CDR2 (germline): SGDLS, YYNGEE. This CDR3 comprises 15 residues. V was clipped by 0 bases and J by 7 bases, with 14 bases between them. The CDR3 DNA reads TGTGCCAGCAGCGTAGGGCAGGGTGGAGGAAATGAGCAGTTCTTC. It yields the protein CASSVGQGGGNEQFF.

This rearrangement joins TRBV11-1 to TRBJ2-6, with TRBD1 matching over 11 bases. Per the germline V gene, CDR1 is SGHAT and CDR2 is FQDESV (reference sequence). The CDR3 runs 18 residues. Losses at the gene ends were 0 bases for V and 0 bases for J; bases not matched to a gene: 1. The DNA of the CDR3 is TGTGCCAGCAGCTTAGCCGGGACAGGGGGCTCTGGGGCCAACGTCCTGACTTTC. Translating it yields CASSLAGTGGSGANVLTF.

This clonotype was observed many times. V and J are TRBV7-2 and TRBJ1-6; a possible D gene is TRBD1 (6 bases). CDR3 size: 14 residues. Trimming took 3 bases from V and 9 from J, leaving 12 bases between them. CDR1 is SGHTA, CDR2 FQGNSA, per germline. The CDR3 region has the DNA TGTGCCAGCAGCTTGGGGGGCAGCGGTTCACCCCTCCACTTT. Its protein is CASSLGGSGSPLHF.

This clonotype was seen once. The genes are TRBV7-9 and TRBJ2-3, with TRBD2 matching over 8 bases. V dropped 6 bases and J dropped 0; count of bases not matched to a gene: 5. This CDR3 has 15 residues. CDR1 and CDR2 from the germline V gene are SEHNR and FQNEAQ (reference sequence). The CDR3 sequence is CASRRAGESTDTQYF. In nucleotides, the CDR3 is TGTGCCAGCAGAAGAGCGGGAGAGAGCACAGATACGCAGTATTTT.

There are a few counts of this clonotype. V gene TRBV10-3 combines with J gene TRBJ2-1, with 15 bases fitting TRBD2. With V trimmed by 5 bases and J by 0 bases, 5 bases remained unmatched. The CDR3 extends over 18 amino acids. Germline V lookup: CDR1 ENHRY, CDR2 SYGVKD. The CDR3 region has the DNA TGTGCCATCAGTCCTGGACTAGCGGGGGGGAGCTCCTACAATGAGCAGTTCTTC. As protein: CAISPGLAGGSSYNEQFF.

The gene calls are TRBV5-1 and TRBJ2-5; 10 bases are shared with TRBD1. Germline-derived CDR1 and CDR2 are SGHRS and YFSETQ. The CDR3 length is 17 residues. After removal of 3 bases from V and 3 bases from J, the junction contained 11 bases not matched to a gene. CDR3 nucleotides: TGCGCCAGCAGCTACGGTTGGAGGGACAGGGGCAAAGAGACCCAGTACTTC. Protein product: CASSYGWRDRGKETQYF. Drawing the rest from reference TRBV5-1 and TRBJ2-5, the complete variable domain is KAGVTQTPRYLIKTRGQQVTLSCSPISGHRSVSWYQQTPGQGLQFLFEYFSETQRNKGNFPGRFSGRQFSNSRSEMNVSTLELGDSALYLCASSYGWRDRGKETQYFGPGTRLLVL.

The sample holds many counts of this clonotype. CDR3 protein: CASSPAGQGLAGGYEQYF. The CDR3 bases are TGTGCCAGCAGCCCCGCAGGACAGGGGCTAGCGGGAGGCTACGAGCAGTACTTC. The V and J genes are TRBV5-6 and TRBJ2-7; the match to TRBD2 covers 11 bases. The CDR3 extends over 18 amino acids. The junction had 15 bases not matched to a gene; V was cut back by 4 bases and J by 3 bases. Looked up from germline, CDR1 is SGHDT and CDR2 is YYEEEE.